The 24 T cell receptor beta chains below were found in one sample sequenced in a study of regulatory T cells in long-lasting Graves disease. Time point reported: persistent/refractory GD, antithyroid drugs over 5 years with positive TRAb. PBMCs provided the RNA from which the TCR library was made. Construction of the TCR beta libraries employed iRepertoire HTBI primers in conjunction with Arm-PCR of CDR3 regions. MiXCR was run by TCRdb on the multiplex PCR reads, yielding one entry per CDR3 protein. Among about 430,000 distinct CDR3 sequences listed, 21% were seen once. Sequences were derived from peripheral blood mononuclear cells (PBMCs), sampled when the disease was refractory, from a patient treated with antithyroid drugs. The source of these receptors is a female donor with Graves disease.

The genes are TRBV10-3 and TRBJ2-3; 9 positions agree with TRBD2. After removal of 4 bases from V and 5 bases from J, the junction contained 7 bases not matched to a gene. Germline-derived CDR1 and CDR2 are ENHRY and SYGVKD. CDR3 length: 15 residues. DNA for the CDR3: TGTGCCATCAGTGGAAATAGCGGGAGTGGAGATACGCAGTATTTT. This codes for CAISGNSGSGDTQYF.

This clonotype was observed at least ten times. The chain links TRBV20-1 to TRBJ2-7; 9 nucleotides align to TRBD1. Germline V gives CDR1 DFQATT, CDR2 SNEGSKA (reference sequence). This CDR3 is built from 14 residues. Losses at the gene ends were 6 bases for V and 2 bases for J; bases not matched to a gene: 8. CDR3: CSAIRDRAPYEQYF. In DNA form, the CDR3 reads TGCAGTGCGATCCGGGACAGGGCCCCCTACGAGCAGTACTTC.

This clonotype was observed many times. The J gene is TRBJ1-1, the V gene TRBV27; D may be TRBD1 (6 bases). V lost 6 bases, J lost 6 bases, and 20 bases lay in between. Germline assignment: CDR1 MNHEY and CDR2 SMNVEV (reference sequence). The CDR3 runs to 15 residues. CDR3 DNA sequence: TGTGCCAGCAGCGAAGGGACAATTCCTCGCCCTGAAGCTTTCTTT. Its translation: CASSEGTIPRPEAFF.

This clonotype was counted at least ten times. The J gene is TRBJ1-5, the V gene TRBV6-1; D perhaps matches TRBD1 (5 bases). V was clipped by 6 bases and J by 4 bases, with 13 bases between them. This CDR3 is 14 amino acids long. The V gene's germline CDR1 is MNHNS and CDR2 SASEGT. The CDR3 region is CASRPTTENQPQHF. The DNA for the CDR3 is TGTGCCAGCAGACCAACGACAGAAAATCAGCCCCAGCATTTT.

V usage is TRBV19 and J usage is TRBJ1-1, with a weak D call TRBD1 (6 bases). The CDR3 loop spans 14 amino acids. Germline loops: CDR1 LNHDA, CDR2 SQIVND (reference sequence). V gave up 6 bases and J gave up 0 bases, with 11 bases separating them. The CDR3 bases are TGTGCCAGTAGATCGGACAGCTTGAACACTGAAGCTTTCTTT. This codes for CASRSDSLNTEAFF. Filled out from reference TRBV19 and TRBJ1-1, the complete variable domain reads DGGITQSPKYLFRKEGQNVTLSCEQNLNHDAMYWYRQDPGQGLRLIYYSQIVNDFQKGDIAEGYSVSREKKESFPLTVTSAQKNPTAFYLCASRSDSLNTEAFFGQGTRLTVV.

The V and J genes are TRBV5-1 and TRBJ2-3; D perhaps matches TRBD1 (6 bases). CDR1 is SGHRS and CDR2 is YFSETQ in the germline V gene. V was pared by 0 bases and J by 6 bases, with 14 bases between. The CDR3 is 15 amino acids. CDR3 loop: CASSLGDTQSDTQYF. The CDR3 bases are TGCGCCAGCAGCTTGGGGGACACCCAGTCGGATACGCAGTATTTT.

With respect to this clonotype: A much larger clonotype is one base distant, so this may be a read error. No conserved phenylalanine or tryptophan is present at the end of the CDR3, so a read error is the likely explanation. The chain joins TRBV7-2 to TRBJ2-5; D not certain. Germline CDR1 is SGHTA and CDR2 is FQGNSA. This CDR3 is built from 17 residues. V was cut by 1 base and J by 5 bases, with 20 bases left in between. The chain's CDR3 is CASSLDPTTRPSETQYL. The CDR3 bases are TGTGCCAGCAGCTTAGACCCTACTACTCGCCCCAGTGAGACCCAGTACCTC.

This clonotype has at least ten counts. The CDR3 spells CASSLGQGEGYTF. Here the CDR3 DNA reads TGTGCCAGCAGTTTGGGACAGGGAGAGGGCTACACCTTC. The genes are TRBV12-3 or TRBV12-4 and TRBJ1-2, with 9 bases lining up with TRBD1. CDR3 length: 13 residues. The J segment lost 8 bases and the V segment lost 3 bases, leaving 4 bases of the junction unmatched.

This clonotype has a count of ten or more. The gene calls are TRBV27 and TRBJ2-7; D is perhaps TRBD1 or TRBD2 (5 bases each). Per the germline V gene, CDR1 is MNHEY and CDR2 is SMNVEV (reference sequence). Trimming stripped 4 bases from V and 3 bases from J, with 31 bases between. This CDR3 contains 20 residues. The DNA of the CDR3 is TGTGCCAGCAGTTCCCATTTTGACCCGGGGCAAGGGCGGAGTAGCTACGAGCAGTACTTC. The encoded protein is CASSSHFDPGQGRSSYEQYF.

This clonotype occurred many times. The chain employs TRBV9 and TRBJ2-5; 7 nucleotides line up with TRBD2. The CDR3 sequence is 15 residues long. The germline CDR1 and CDR2 sequences are SGDLS and YYNGEE. Unmatched junction bases numbered 9, after V lost 3 bases and J lost 4 bases. CDR3 DNA sequence: TGTGCCAGCAGCGGGGAGGCGGGAGCCGCAGAGACCCAGTACTTC. Its translation: CASSGEAGAAETQYF.

This clonotype was seen more than once but under ten times. This sequence joins TRBV7-3 and TRBJ2-7; tentative D call: TRBD1 (5 bases). CDR3 length: 14 residues. V was shortened by 5 bases and J by 0 bases, with 11 bases between the two germline ends. Germline V gene sequence: CDR1 SGHTA, CDR2 FQGTGA. The chain's CDR3 is CASSPYRSSYEQYF. The DNA for the CDR3 is TGTGCCAGCAGCCCATACAGGAGCTCCTACGAGCAGTACTTC. Full variable domain (outside the CDR3, taken from reference TRBV7-3 and TRBJ2-7): GAGVSQTPSNKVTEKGKYVELRCDPISGHTALYWYRQSLGQGPEFLIYFQGTGAADDSGLPNDRFFAVRPEGSVSTLKIQRTERGDSAVYLCASSPYRSSYEQYFGPGTRLTVT.

This clonotype was recorded many times. This sequence joins TRBV28 and TRBJ2-1; the D gene is possibly TRBD2 (5 bases). The CDR3 contains 15 residues. The germline V gene encodes CDR1 MDHEN and CDR2 SYDVKM. Trimming shortened V by 7 bases and J by 4 bases, and 17 bases separated the two germline ends. The CDR3 nucleotides are TGTGCCAGCACCTTCGGGCTAGCCACATACAATGAGCAGTTCTTC. As protein: CASTFGLATYNEQFF.

The chain links TRBV19 to TRBJ2-1, with 10 bases identical to TRBD2. The V gene's germline CDR1 is LNHDA and CDR2 SQIVND (reference sequence). The CDR3 has 16 amino acids. With 1 base clipped from V and 3 bases from J, the junction kept 3 bases outside the gene matches. CDR3 DNA sequence: TGTGCCAGTAGTATAGCGTTAGCGGGAGGCTACAATGAGCAGTTCTTC. It yields the protein CASSIALAGGYNEQFF.

The chain joins TRBV28 to TRBJ2-3; the D call may be TRBD1 or TRBD2 (5 bases each). This CDR3 comprises 14 residues. Looked up from germline, CDR1 is MDHEN and CDR2 is SYDVKM. Trimming took 6 bases from V and 2 from J, leaving 12 bases between them. CDR3 DNA: TGTGCCAGCAGCGACGCCGGGACCACAGATACGCAGTATTTT. Its translation: CASSDAGTTDTQYF.

Many counts were recorded for this clonotype. The rearrangement joins TRBV12-5 to TRBJ1-1; D unclear. Trimming removed 3 bases at V and 5 bases at J, with 13 bases between. The CDR3 loop spans 14 amino acids. Per the germline V gene, CDR1 is LGHNT and CDR2 is FRNRAP. CDR3 DNA: TGTGCTAGTGGTTTCGCCAGACTTAGTACTGAAGCTTTCTTT. Protein product: CASGFARLSTEAFF. The variable domain in full, completed from reference TRBV12-5 and TRBJ1-1, reads DARVTQTPRHKVTEMGQEVTMRCQPILGHNTVFWYRQTMMQGLELLAYFRNRAPLDDSGMPKDRFSAEMPDATLATLKIQPSEPRDSAVYFCASGFARLSTEAFFGQGTRLTVV.

A remark on this clonotype: A far larger clone is one nucleotide away, so this likely arose from a read error. This chain connects TRBV12-3 or TRBV12-4 to TRBJ1-1, with D tentatively TRBD1 (5 bases). The CDR3 contains 15 residues. V lost 5 bases and J lost 1, with 14 bases in between. The CDR3 sequence: CASSPGDSWNTEAFF. The CDR3 DNA reads as TGTGCCAGCAGTCCAGGCGACAGCTGGAACACTGAAGCTTTCTTT.

This clonotype was seen only once. V gene TRBV20-1 combines with J gene TRBJ2-3; either TRBD1 or TRBD2 may fit D (5 bases each). The V end was cut by 6 bases, the J end by 2 bases, with 27 bases between. CDR1 DFQATT and CDR2 SNEGSKA come from the germline V gene (reference sequence). CDR3 size: 18 residues. The CDR3, as DNA: TGCAGTGCCACACCCCGGCCCGGGACGAGTAATAACACAGATACGCAGTATTTT. Translating gives CSATPRPGTSNNTDTQYF.

This clonotype has at least ten counts. The chain combines TRBV5-6 with TRBJ2-5; D remains ambiguous. CDR3 length: 15 amino acids. Trimming pared 6 bases from V and 2 bases from J, leaving 17 bases between. Germline CDR1 SGHDT, CDR2 YYEEEE. CDR3 loop: CASTPLAEPQETQYF. The CDR3 coding sequence is TGTGCCAGCACCCCCCTGGCGGAGCCACAAGAGACCCAGTACTTC.

In regard to this clonotype: This clone may be a read error of a much larger clone one base away. J is TRBJ1-5 and V is TRBV7-2; D gene unclear. The CDR3 extends over 15 amino acids. Trimming took off 4 bases at V and 10 bases at J, with 20 bases between the two ends. The V gene's germline CDR1 is SGHTA and CDR2 FQGNSA. The CDR3 loop reads CASSSGEMKKFPQHF. The DNA for the CDR3 is TGTGCCAGCAGCTCAGGCGAGATGAAGAAGTTCCCCCAGCATTTT.

This clonotype was detected only a few times. The chain carries TRBV12-3 or TRBV12-4 and TRBJ2-7; D call uncertain. Trimming took off 8 bases at V and 0 bases at J, with 11 bases between the two ends. CDR3 length equals 13 residues. Written as DNA, the CDR3 is TGTGCCAGCGGCGACGCCGACTCCTACGAGCAGTACTTC. Residues: CASGDADSYEQYF.

This clonotype was seen repeatedly, ten times or more. This chain connects TRBV6-1 to TRBJ1-5; 8 bases are a match to TRBD1. V lost 0 bases, J lost 7 bases, and 5 bases stayed unmatched. The CDR3 consists of 15 residues. Germline V gene sequence: CDR1 MNHNS, CDR2 SASEGT. CDR3 region: CASSEATGVRQPQHF. CDR3 nucleotides: TGTGCCAGCAGTGAAGCGACAGGGGTGAGGCAGCCCCAGCATTTT.

This clonotype was counted at least ten times. The genes are TRBV6-5 and TRBJ1-3; D remains unclear. This CDR3 region has 14 residues. Trimming took off 3 bases at V and 0 bases at J, with 6 bases between the two ends. Germline loops: CDR1 MNHEY, CDR2 SVGAGI. CDR3 sequence (DNA): TGTGCCAGCAGTTATGGCGGCTCTGGAAACACCATATATTTT. Amino acid sequence: CASSYGGSGNTIYF.

The chain is built from TRBV12-3 or TRBV12-4 and TRBJ2-3, with D perhaps being TRBD1 or TRBD2 (5 bases each). The V and J ends lost 11 bases and 0 bases respectively, with 12 bases between them. The CDR3 sequence is 13 residues long. The CDR3 is CASGTSSTDTQYF. The CDR3 coding sequence is TGTGCCTCCGGGACGTCAAGCACAGATACGCAGTATTTT.

The CDR3 sequence: CSARVNRNSPLHF. In nucleotides, the CDR3 is TGCAGTGCTAGAGTAAACAGGAATTCACCCCTCCACTTT. The chain combines TRBV20-1 with TRBJ1-6; tentatively, D is TRBD1 (5 bases). V shed 1 base and J shed 7 bases, with 8 bases lying between them. The germline V gene encodes CDR1 DFQATT and CDR2 SNEGSKA (reference sequence). The CDR3 consists of 13 residues.